These 13 T cell receptor beta chains came from one sample sequenced in a study of T cells in Graves' hyperthyroidism and ophthalmopathy. TCR beta CDR3 regions were amplified from RNA transcripts. Researchers ran a first-round RT-PCR on the TCR CDR3 using the HTBI primer set. TCRdb re-called the multiplex PCR reads through MiXCR, storing one row per CDR3 protein. The sample includes hundreds of thousands of distinct CDR3 sequences, approximately 15% seen only once; the top ten take about 14%. The sample taken for sequencing was blood. Receptors originate from a woman aged 18-35 years with Graves' hyperthyroidism.

The gene calls are TRBV6-1 and TRBJ1-1; D is possibly TRBD1 (6 bases). V lost 6 bases and J lost 5, with 16 bases in between. Germline assignment: CDR1 MNHNS and CDR2 SASEGT. The CDR3 extends over 14 amino acids. The CDR3 DNA is TGTGCCAGCAGCCTGAAGGGGGGCTTAACTGAAGCTTTCTTT. It is translated as CASSLKGGLTEAFF.

The chain employs TRBV9 and TRBJ1-1; the D gene is possibly TRBD1 (6 bases). From germline, CDR1 is SGDLS and CDR2 YYNGEE. The V end was cut by 3 bases, the J end by 0 bases, with 18 bases between. The CDR3 totals 17 residues. CDR3 coding DNA: TGTGCCAGCAGCGCGCCCCCCGGACAGCCTATGAACACTGAAGCTTTCTTT. It codes for CASSAPPGQPMNTEAFF.

This clonotype showed up many times. The chain recombines TRBV20-1 with TRBJ2-7; 7 nucleotides agree with TRBD1. Germline lookup yields CDR1 DFQATT and CDR2 SNEGSKA (reference sequence). This CDR3 has 14 residues. The DNA for the CDR3 is TGCAGCGGTCCCAAGACAGGGCTAAGGGGGGAGCAGTACTTC. Its translation: CSGPKTGLRGEQYF.

This clonotype was observed at least ten times. V usage is TRBV6-1 and J usage is TRBJ2-2; D is tentatively TRBD1 or TRBD2 (6 bases each). Between the trimmed V and J ends, which lost 2 bases and 4 bases, there was a span of 14 bases. In germline, CDR1 is MNHNS, CDR2 SASEGT. This CDR3 is 16 amino acids long. CDR3 sequence: CASSEWGADVTGELFF. The CDR3 DNA reads as TGTGCCAGCAGTGAATGGGGGGCGGACGTCACCGGGGAGCTGTTTTTT.

The sample holds a few counts of this clonotype. V and J are TRBV7-9 and TRBJ1-3; 8 bases agree with TRBD1. The CDR3 contains 12 residues. The trim removed 4 bases at V and 15 bases at J, leaving 8 bases unmatched. CDR1 is SEHNR and CDR2 is FQNEAQ in the germline V gene (reference sequence). CDR3 protein: CASSSGTGSEYF. The CDR3 region has the DNA TGTGCCAGCAGCTCCGGGACAGGTTCGGAATATTTT.

The table lists this clonotype with a few counts. V usage is TRBV6-2 or TRBV6-3 and J usage is TRBJ2-1; 9 bases are a match to TRBD2. The germline gives CDR1 MNHEY, CDR2 SVGEGT. J lost 6 bases, V lost 6 bases, and 6 bases had no gene match. This CDR3 has 14 amino acids. CDR3 loop: CASSLSGGSNEQFF. Here the CDR3 DNA reads TGTGCCAGCAGCCTTAGCGGGGGCTCCAATGAGCAGTTCTTC.

The chain carries TRBV5-4 and TRBJ1-1, with 10 bases that match TRBD1. This CDR3 region has 15 residues. V gave up 0 bases and J gave up 4 bases; unmatched junction bases: 3. Germline V gene data show CDR1 as SGHNT and CDR2 as YYREEE (reference sequence). CDR3 in amino acids: CASSLDRDRGTEAFF. CDR3 sequence (DNA): TGTGCCAGCAGCTTGGACCGGGACAGGGGCACTGAAGCTTTCTTT.

V is TRBV4-1 and J is TRBJ2-3, with 11 positions matching TRBD1. This CDR3 has 16 amino acids. The V and J ends lost 3 bases and 2 bases, in that order; junction bases with no gene match: 4. The V gene's germline CDR1 is MGHRA and CDR2 YSYEKL. CDR3 region: CASSQRGQGDTDTQYF. The CDR3 region has the DNA TGCGCCAGCAGCCAGCGGGGACAGGGGGACACAGATACGCAGTATTTT.

This clonotype was seen at least ten times. V usage is TRBV4-1 and J usage is TRBJ1-2, with D possibly TRBD1 on 6 matching bases. V lost 3 bases, J lost 1 base, and 12 bases lay in between. The germline gives CDR1 MGHRA, CDR2 YSYEKL. CDR3 length equals 15 residues. Here the CDR3 reads CASSHGGASNYGYTF. CDR3 nucleotides: TGCGCCAGCAGCCATGGGGGCGCTAGTAACTATGGCTACACCTTC.

The V and J genes are TRBV7-9 and TRBJ2-1; 8 positions agree with TRBD2. J lost 0 bases, V lost 0 bases, and 16 bases had no gene match. This CDR3 spans 21 amino acids. Germline-derived CDR1 and CDR2 are SEHNR and FQNEAQ (reference sequence). The CDR3 DNA is TGTGCCAGCAGCTTAGCAGGGCTACGGGGGCTTGCGGGAGGCTCCTACAATGAGCAGTTCTTC. Its translation is CASSLAGLRGLAGGSYNEQFF.

The chain joins TRBV4-1 to TRBJ2-7; 7 nucleotides agree with TRBD2. The CDR3 consists of 15 residues. V lost 6 bases to trimming and J lost 6 bases; unmatched junction nucleotides: 14. CDR1 is MGHRA and CDR2 is YSYEKL in the germline V gene. CDR3 nucleotides: TGCGCCAGCAGACAGATTGGGGATCCTAGCGGCGAGCAGTACTTC. Translated: CASRQIGDPSGEQYF.

This clonotype was counted ten times or more. The J gene is TRBJ1-2, the V gene TRBV6-1, with 9 bases fitting TRBD1. This CDR3 comprises 14 residues. Germline loops: CDR1 MNHNS, CDR2 SASEGT. Trimming cost V 5 bases and J 6 bases; bases outside gene matches: 7. CDR3 region: CASSRMGQGDGYTF. The CDR3 DNA follows: TGTGCCAGCAGTCGAATGGGACAGGGTGATGGCTACACCTTC.

This clonotype occurred many times. The chain uses TRBV5-1 and TRBJ2-5; no clear D. Germline V gene sequence: CDR1 SGHRS, CDR2 YFSETQ. Trimming shortened V by 0 bases and J by 6 bases, and 6 bases separated the two germline ends. The CDR3 contains 12 residues. Here the CDR3 reads CASSLDSQTQYF. Here the CDR3 DNA reads TGCGCCAGCAGCTTGGATTCGCAGACCCAGTACTTC.